The rows below give T cell receptor beta chains drawn from one sample of a study of blood T cell repertoires in COVID-19. Produced via immunoSEQ multiplex PCR; TCRdb's table is partial and in-frame only. The sample has about 200,000 clones, over 75% seen once. Sequenced sample: peripheral blood. The receptors were gathered from a woman between 40 and 50 years old who had recovered from COVID-19. CDR3s include the opening cysteine and the closing phenylalanine or tryptophan. D genes are given only for firm matches. Size is stated for part of the rows, as once, few or many counts, or as a class when the clone is expanded.

d_call j_call clone_size v_call cdr3_nt cdr3_aa
TRBD1 TRBJ1-1 few TRBV7-9 TGTGCCAGCAGCCCGACAGGGGTGGGTGAAGCTTTCTTT CASSPTGVGEAFF
- TRBJ2-6 - TRBV6-5 TGTGCCAGCAGGCCTTGGGGGGCTGGGGCCAACGTCCTGACTTTC CASRPWGAGANVLTF
TRBD2 TRBJ2-3 - TRBV27 TGTGCCAGCTCGGTGACTAGCGGGATTTTTAGCACAGATACGCAGTATTTT CASSVTSGIFSTDTQYF
TRBD2 TRBJ2-2 - TRBV10-3 TGTGCCATCAGTGAGTCGACAAGCGGGAGTATTCGCGGGGAGCTGTTTTTT CAISESTSGSIRGELFF
- TRBJ1-5 - TRBV6-5 TGTGCCAGCAGTTCTACTACACGTAGCAATCAGCCCCAGCATTTT CASSSTTRSNQPQHF
- TRBJ2-7 - TRBV19 TGTGCCAGTAGTCTACAGGGTAGCTACGAGCAGTACTTC CASSLQGSYEQYF
- TRBJ2-7 - TRBV24-1 TGTGCCACCAGTGACTCGGCCTACGAGCAGTACTTC CATSDSAYEQYF
TRBD2 TRBJ2-1 once TRBV11-2 TGTGCCAGCAGCTCCGGACTAGCGGGATACAATGAGCAGTTCTTC CASSSGLAGYNEQFF
TRBD1 TRBJ1-2 once TRBV6-1 TGTGCCAGCAGTGATTCCAGGGGGTCCTATGGCTACACCTTC CASSDSRGSYGYTF
- TRBJ2-7 - TRBV6-1 TGTGCCAGCAGTGAAGAACTGGGCCCCCTTTCCGAGCAGTACTTC CASSEELGPLSEQYF
- TRBJ1-1 - TRBV27 TGTGCCAGTGGAAGGGGGTTCAACACTGAAGCTTTCTTT CASGRGFNTEAFF
TRBD2 TRBJ2-1 - TRBV7-9 TGTGCCAGCAGTCTTGCTCTTAGCGGGATATACAATGAGCAGTTCTTC CASSLALSGIYNEQFF
- TRBJ2-1 - TRBV5-4 TGTGCCAGCAGCTTGAATTACAGGGCGAATGAGCAGTTCTTC CASSLNYRANEQFF
- TRBJ2-2 - TRBV19 TGTGCCAGTAGTAAATACCAACAGAACACCGGGGAGCTGTTTTTT CASSKYQQNTGELFF
- TRBJ2-7 - TRBV2 TGTGCCAGCAGTCCCCGCAGGGGCTACGAGCAGTACTTC CASSPRRGYEQYF
TRBD2 TRBJ2-5 - TRBV19 TGTGCCAGTAGCCCGAGGGGAGCGGGAGAAGAGACCCAGTACTTC CASSPRGAGEETQYF
TRBD2 TRBJ2-7 - TRBV2 TGTGCCAGCAGTGATTTGGCTAGCGGTGGCTACGAGCAGTACTTC CASSDLASGGYEQYF
TRBD1 TRBJ1-2 - TRBV10-3 TGTGCCATCAGCCGGGACAGGATTAACTATGGCTACACCTTC CAISRDRINYGYTF